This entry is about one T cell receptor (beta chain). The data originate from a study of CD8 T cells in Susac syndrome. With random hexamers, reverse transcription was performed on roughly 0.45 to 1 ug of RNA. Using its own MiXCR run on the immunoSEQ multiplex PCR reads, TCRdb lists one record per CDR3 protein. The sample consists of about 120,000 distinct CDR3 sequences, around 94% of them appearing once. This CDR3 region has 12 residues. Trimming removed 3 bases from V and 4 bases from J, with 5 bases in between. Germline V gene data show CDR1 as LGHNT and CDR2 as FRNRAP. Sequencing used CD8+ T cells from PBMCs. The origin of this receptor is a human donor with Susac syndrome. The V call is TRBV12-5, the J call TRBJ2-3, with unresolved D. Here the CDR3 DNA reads TGTGCTAGTGGTTTTTACGCAGATACGCAGTATTTT. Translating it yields CASGFYADTQYF.